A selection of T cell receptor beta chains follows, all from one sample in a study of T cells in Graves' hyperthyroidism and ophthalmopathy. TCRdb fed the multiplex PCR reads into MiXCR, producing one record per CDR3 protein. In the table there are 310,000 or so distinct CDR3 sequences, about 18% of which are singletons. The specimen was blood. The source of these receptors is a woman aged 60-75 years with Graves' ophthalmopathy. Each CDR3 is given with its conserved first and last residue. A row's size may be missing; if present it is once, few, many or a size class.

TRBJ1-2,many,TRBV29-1,CSVTYPGGGYTF
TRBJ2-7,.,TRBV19,CASSASTVRGSYEQYF
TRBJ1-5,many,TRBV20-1,CSASQGLDNQPQHF
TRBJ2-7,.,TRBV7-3,CASSPDGYEQYF
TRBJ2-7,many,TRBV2,CASSKDRGQYGEQYF
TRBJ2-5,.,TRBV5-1,CASSSMTEETQYF
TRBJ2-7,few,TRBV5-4,CASSLSGSGHEQYF
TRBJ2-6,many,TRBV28,CASSLYGSAGANVLTF
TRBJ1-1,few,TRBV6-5,CASSYNRHLNTEAFF
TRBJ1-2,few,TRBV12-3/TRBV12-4,CASRTSLVYYGYTF
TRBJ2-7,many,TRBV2,CASVTGTGGYEQYF
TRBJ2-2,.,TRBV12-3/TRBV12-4,CASGDRGTGELFF
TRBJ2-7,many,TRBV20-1,CSAMKLAGGREQYF
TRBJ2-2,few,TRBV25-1,CASSISLGQDNTGELFF
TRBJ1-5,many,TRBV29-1,CSVAGQGRDQPQHF
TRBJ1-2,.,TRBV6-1,CASSNPAYGYTF
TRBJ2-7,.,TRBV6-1,CASIKGFDRAYEQYF
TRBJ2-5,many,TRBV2,CASKGDATQYF
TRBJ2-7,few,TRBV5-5,CASSFSPAASASYEQYF
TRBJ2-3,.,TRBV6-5,CASSYSLGGARDTQYF
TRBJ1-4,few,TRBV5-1,CASSDSNPTYEKLFF
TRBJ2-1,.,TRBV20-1,CSARPGTSGSSYNEQFF
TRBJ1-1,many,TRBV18,CASSQGEETEAFF
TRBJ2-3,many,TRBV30,CAWNMGGDTQYF
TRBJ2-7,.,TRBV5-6,CASSLGTGTSIYEQYF
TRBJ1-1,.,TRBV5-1,CASSSGTGVAEAFF
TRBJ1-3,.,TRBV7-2,CASSFRDSGGTIYF
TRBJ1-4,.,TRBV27,CASSSPGHSREKLFF
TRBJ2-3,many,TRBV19,CASSPWTGEGDTQYF
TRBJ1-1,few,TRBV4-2,CASSQVSGRMNTEAFF
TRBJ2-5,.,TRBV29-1,CSVALAGGSGETQYF
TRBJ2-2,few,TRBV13,CASSSNRGTANTGELFF
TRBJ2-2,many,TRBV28,CASSLTGNTGELFF
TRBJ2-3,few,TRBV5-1,CASSLGGTEFTDTQYF
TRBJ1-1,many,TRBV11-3,CASSSLTGAEAFF
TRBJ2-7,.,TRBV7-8,CASSPRGSSSYEQYF
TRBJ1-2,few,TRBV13,CASSYTRWSGQGSYGYTF
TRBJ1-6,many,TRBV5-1,CASSRQGTNNSPLHF
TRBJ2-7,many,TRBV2,CASSETSGRSYEQYF
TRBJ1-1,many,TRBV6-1,CASSNNWNTEAFF
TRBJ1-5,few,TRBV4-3,CASSQDLQQPQHF
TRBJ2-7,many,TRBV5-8,CASSFIYEQYF
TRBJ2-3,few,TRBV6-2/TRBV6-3,CASRTSGEYTDTQYF
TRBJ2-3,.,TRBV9,CASSPRGGTGKGSSTDTQYF